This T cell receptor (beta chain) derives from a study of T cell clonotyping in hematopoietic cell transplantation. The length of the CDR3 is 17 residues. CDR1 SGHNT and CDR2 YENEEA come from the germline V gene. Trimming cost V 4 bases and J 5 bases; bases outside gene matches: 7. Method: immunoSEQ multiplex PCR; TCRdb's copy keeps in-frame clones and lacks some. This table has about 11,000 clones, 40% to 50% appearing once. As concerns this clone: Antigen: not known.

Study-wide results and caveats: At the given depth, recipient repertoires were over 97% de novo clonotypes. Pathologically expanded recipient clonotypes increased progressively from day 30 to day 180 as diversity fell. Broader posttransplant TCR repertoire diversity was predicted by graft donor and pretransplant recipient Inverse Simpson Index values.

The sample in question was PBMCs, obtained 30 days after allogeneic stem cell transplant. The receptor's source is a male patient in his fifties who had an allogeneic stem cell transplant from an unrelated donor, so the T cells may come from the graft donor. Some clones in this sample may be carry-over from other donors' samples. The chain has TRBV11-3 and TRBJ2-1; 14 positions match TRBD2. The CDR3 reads CASSSSTSGREHNEQFF. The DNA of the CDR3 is TGTGCCAGCAGCTCCTCGACTAGCGGGAGGGAGCACAATGAGCAGTTCTTC.